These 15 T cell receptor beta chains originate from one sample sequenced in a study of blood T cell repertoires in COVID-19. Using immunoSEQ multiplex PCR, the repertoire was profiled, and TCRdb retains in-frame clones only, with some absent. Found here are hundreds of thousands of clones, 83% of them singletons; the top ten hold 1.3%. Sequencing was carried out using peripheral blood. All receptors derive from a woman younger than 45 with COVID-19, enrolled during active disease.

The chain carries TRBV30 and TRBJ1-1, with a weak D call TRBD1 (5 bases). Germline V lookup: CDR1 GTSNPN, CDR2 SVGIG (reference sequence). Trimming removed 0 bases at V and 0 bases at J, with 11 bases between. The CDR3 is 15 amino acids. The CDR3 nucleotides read TGTGCCTGGAGTGTAAGGGGTCAGTTGAACACTGAAGCTTTCTTT. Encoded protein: CAWSVRGQLNTEAFF. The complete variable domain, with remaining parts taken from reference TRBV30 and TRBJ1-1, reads SQTIHQWPATLVQPVGSPLSLECTVEGTSNPNLYWYRQAAGRGLQLLFYSVGIGQISSEVPQNLSASRPQDRQFILSSKKLLLSDSGFYLCAWSVRGQLNTEAFFGQGTRLTVV.

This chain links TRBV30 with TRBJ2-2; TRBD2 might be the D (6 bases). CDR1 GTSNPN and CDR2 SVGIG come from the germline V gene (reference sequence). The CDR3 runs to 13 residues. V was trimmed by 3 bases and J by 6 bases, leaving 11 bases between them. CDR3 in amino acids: CAWSWGVSGELFF. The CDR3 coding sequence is TGTGCCTGGAGCTGGGGGGTGTCCGGGGAGCTGTTTTTT.

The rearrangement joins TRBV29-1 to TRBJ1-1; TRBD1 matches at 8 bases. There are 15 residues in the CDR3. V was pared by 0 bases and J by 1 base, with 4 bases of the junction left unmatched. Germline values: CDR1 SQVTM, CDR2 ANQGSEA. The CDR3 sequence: CSVEDVQGANTEAFF. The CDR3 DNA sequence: TGCAGCGTTGAAGATGTCCAGGGGGCGAACACTGAAGCTTTCTTT.

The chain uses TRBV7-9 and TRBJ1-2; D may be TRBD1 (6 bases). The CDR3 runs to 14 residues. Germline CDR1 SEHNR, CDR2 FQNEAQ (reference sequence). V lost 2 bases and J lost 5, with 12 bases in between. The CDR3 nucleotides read TGTGCCAGCAGCTTAAGTACAGGGCAGTATGGCTACACCTTC. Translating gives CASSLSTGQYGYTF.

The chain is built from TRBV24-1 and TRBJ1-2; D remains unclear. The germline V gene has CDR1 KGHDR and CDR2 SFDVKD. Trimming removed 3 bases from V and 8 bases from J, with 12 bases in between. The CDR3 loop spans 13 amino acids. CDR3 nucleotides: TGTGCCACCAGTGATGGTGGCCGGGAAGGCTACACCTTC. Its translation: CATSDGGREGYTF.

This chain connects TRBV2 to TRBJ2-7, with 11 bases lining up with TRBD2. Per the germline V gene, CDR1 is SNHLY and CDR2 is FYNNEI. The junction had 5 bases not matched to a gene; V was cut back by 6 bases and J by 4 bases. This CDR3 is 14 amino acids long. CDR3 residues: CASRDPSGGYEQYF. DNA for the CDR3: TGTGCCAGCAGAGATCCTAGCGGGGGGTACGAGCAGTACTTC.

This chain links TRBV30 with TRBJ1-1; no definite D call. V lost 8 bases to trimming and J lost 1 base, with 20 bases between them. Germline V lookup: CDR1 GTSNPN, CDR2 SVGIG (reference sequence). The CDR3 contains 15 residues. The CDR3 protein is CAGSGSVSKNTEAFF. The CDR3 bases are TGTGCCGGCTCGGGGTCCGTCTCAAAGAACACTGAAGCTTTCTTT.

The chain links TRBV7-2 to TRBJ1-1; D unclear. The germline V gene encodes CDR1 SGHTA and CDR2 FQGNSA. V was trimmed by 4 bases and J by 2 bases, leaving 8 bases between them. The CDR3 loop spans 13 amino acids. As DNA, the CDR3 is TGTGCCAGCAGCTCCAGTTTTAACACTGAAGCTTTCTTT. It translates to CASSSSFNTEAFF. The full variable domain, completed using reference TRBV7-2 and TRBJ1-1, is GAGVSQSPSNKVTEKGKDVELRCDPISGHTALYWYRQSLGQGLEFLIYFQGNSAPDKSGLPSDRFSAERTGGSVSTLTIQRTQQEDSAVYLCASSSSFNTEAFFGQGTRLTVV.

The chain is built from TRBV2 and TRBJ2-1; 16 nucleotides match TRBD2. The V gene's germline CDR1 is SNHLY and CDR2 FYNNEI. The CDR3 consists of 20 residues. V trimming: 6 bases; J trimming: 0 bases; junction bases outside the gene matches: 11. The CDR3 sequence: CASREGLAGGSEASYNEQFF. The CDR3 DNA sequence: TGTGCCAGCAGAGAGGGACTAGCGGGAGGGAGTGAGGCCTCCTACAATGAGCAGTTCTTC.

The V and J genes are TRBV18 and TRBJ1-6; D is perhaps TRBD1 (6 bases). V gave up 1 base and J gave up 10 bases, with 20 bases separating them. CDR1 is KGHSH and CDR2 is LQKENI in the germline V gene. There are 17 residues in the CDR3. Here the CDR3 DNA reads TGTGCCAGCTCACCACTTTCCCGACCGGGACAAAGATCACCCCTCCACTTT. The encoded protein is CASSPLSRPGQRSPLHF.

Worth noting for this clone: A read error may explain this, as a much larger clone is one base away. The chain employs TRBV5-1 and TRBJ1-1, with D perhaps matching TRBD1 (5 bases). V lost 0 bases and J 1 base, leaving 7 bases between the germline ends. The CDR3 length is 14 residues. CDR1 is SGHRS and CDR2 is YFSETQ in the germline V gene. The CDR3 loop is CASSLDGANTEAFF. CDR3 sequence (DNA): TGCGCCAGCAGCTTGGATGGGGCGAACACTGAAGCTTTCTTT.

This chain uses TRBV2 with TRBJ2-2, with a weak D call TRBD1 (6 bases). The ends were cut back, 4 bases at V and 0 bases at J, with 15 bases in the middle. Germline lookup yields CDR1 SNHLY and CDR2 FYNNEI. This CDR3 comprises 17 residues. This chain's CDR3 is CASSALQGYANTGELFF. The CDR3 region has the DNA TGTGCCAGCAGTGCCTTACAGGGATACGCGAACACCGGGGAGCTGTTTTTT.

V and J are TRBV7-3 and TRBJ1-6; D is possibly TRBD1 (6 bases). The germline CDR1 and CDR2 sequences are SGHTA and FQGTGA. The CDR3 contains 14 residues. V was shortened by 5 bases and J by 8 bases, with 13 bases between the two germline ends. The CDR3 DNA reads TGTGCCAGCAGCGAACAGGGCCGTGATTCACCCCTCCACTTT. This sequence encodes CASSEQGRDSPLHF.

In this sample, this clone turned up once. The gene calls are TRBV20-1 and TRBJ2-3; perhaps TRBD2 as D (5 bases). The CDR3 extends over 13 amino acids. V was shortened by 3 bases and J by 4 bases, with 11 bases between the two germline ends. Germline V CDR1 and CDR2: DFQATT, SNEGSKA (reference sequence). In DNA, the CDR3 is TGCAGTGCTAGTTCCCTGGAGGCAGATACGCAGTATTTT. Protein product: CSASSLEADTQYF.

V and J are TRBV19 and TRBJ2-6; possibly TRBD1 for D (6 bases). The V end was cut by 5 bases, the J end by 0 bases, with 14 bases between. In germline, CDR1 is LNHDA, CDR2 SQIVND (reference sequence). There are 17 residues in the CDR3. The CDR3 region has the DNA TGTGCCAGTAGTCCACAGGGTGCCAGCTCTGGGGCCAACGTCCTGACTTTC. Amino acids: CASSPQGASSGANVLTF.